This is a list of T cell receptor beta chains from one sample in a study of blood T cell repertoires in COVID-19. Profiling relied on immunoSEQ multiplex PCR, and the TCRdb table lists in-frame clones only, not all of them. The sample carries about 180,000 clones, 60% to 80% recorded once. Sequenced material: peripheral blood. The receptors originated from a woman in her sixties or seventies with acute or convalescent COVID-19. Each CDR3 is given with its conserved first and last residue. Each record gives: J gene, clone size, D gene, V gene, CDR3 protein, CDR3 DNA. The D gene is left open where the match is weak. Clone size is given for some rows only: seen once, a few or many times, or a class if the clone is expanded.

>TRBJ2-1|once|-|TRBV7-9
CASKFEGGRGEQFF
TGTGCCAGCAAGTTTGAGGGAGGACGAGGCGAGCAGTTCTTC
>TRBJ2-1|-|TRBD1|TRBV27
CASSFSHRGRIIYNEQFF
TGTGCCAGCAGTTTTTCCCACAGGGGGCGGATAATATACAATGAGCAGTTCTTC
>TRBJ1-5|-|TRBD1|TRBV6-4
CASHLDRGNQPQHF
TGTGCCAGCCATTTGGACAGGGGCAATCAGCCCCAGCATTTT
>TRBJ1-3|few|-|TRBV30
CAWSRTGRFTGNTIYF
TGTGCCTGGAGTAGAACAGGGCGTTTTACTGGAAACACCATATATTTT
>TRBJ1-2|few|TRBD1|TRBV6-5
CASRPGTARHYGYTF
TGTGCCAGCAGGCCCGGGACAGCGCGCCACTATGGCTACACCTTC
>TRBJ2-3|-|-|TRBV21-1
CASSKGLTQYF
TGTGCCAGCAGCAAGGGCCTTACGCAGTATTTT
>TRBJ2-7|-|TRBD2|TRBV11-2
CASSQDISGRQNEQYF
TGTGCCAGCAGCCAAGACATTAGCGGGAGGCAGAACGAGCAGTACTTC
>TRBJ1-1|-|TRBD1|TRBV19
CASSPRDRLNTEAFF
TGTGCCAGTAGTCCACGGGACAGGCTGAACACTGAAGCTTTCTTT
>TRBJ2-7|-|-|TRBV3-1/TRBV3-2
CASSQLASYEQYF
TGTGCCAGCAGCCAACTAGCGTCCTACGAGCAGTACTTC
>TRBJ2-1|-|TRBD2|TRBV9
CASSARTLAGRYNEQFF
TGTGCCAGCAGCGCGCGGACTCTAGCGGGACGATACAATGAGCAGTTCTTC
>TRBJ2-1|-|-|TRBV3-1/TRBV3-2
CASSQFQGNEQFF
TGTGCCAGCAGCCAATTTCAGGGGAATGAGCAGTTCTTC